One and the same sample provided the 26 T cell receptor beta chains below, sequenced in a study of T-cell reconstitution after alpha-beta-depleted transplantation in children. Unique molecular identifiers were used to barcode this TCRbeta library. TCRdb re-called the PCR reads through MiXCR, storing one row per CDR3 protein. The sample lists roughly 300,000 distinct CDR3 sequences, around a tenth occurring once. This material consisted of PBMCs from the stem cell graft donor, taken from the stem cell graft. All receptors derive from a human donor who donated a stem cell graft to a child with acute lymphoblastic leukemia.

This clonotype occurred a few times. The rearrangement uses TRBV7-2 and TRBJ1-1, with 10 positions matching TRBD1. J lost 2 bases, V lost 6 bases, and 12 bases had no gene match. This CDR3 comprises 17 residues. Germline-derived CDR1 and CDR2 are SGHTA and FQGNSA. CDR3 sequence: CASRITGTGDVNTEAFF. The CDR3 DNA sequence: TGTGCCAGCAGGATTACCGGGACAGGGGACGTTAACACTGAAGCTTTCTTT.

This clonotype has more than one count but fewer than ten. This chain joins TRBV6-5 and TRBJ2-1, with 7 bases lining up with TRBD2. The germline V gene has CDR1 MNHEY and CDR2 SVGAGI. CDR3 length equals 15 residues. Unmatched junction bases numbered 6, after V lost 2 bases and J lost 5 bases. CDR3 amino acids: CASSYGGSLHNEQFF. The CDR3 DNA follows: TGTGCCAGCAGTTACGGCGGGAGTCTACACAATGAGCAGTTCTTC.

This clonotype was observed many times. The chain carries TRBV4-1 and TRBJ2-1, with TRBD1 matching over 7 bases. V shed 6 bases, J shed 5 bases, and the junction held 7 bases outside the gene matches. The CDR3 sequence is 14 residues long. CDR1 is MGHRA and CDR2 is YSYEKL in the germline V gene. CDR3 sequence (DNA): TGCGCCAGCAGTCGTGACAGGGCGGACAATGAGCAGTTCTTC. Translation gives CASSRDRADNEQFF.

This clonotype was observed a handful of times. V gene TRBV5-1 combines with J gene TRBJ1-1; 9 bases map to TRBD1. The CDR3 covers 16 residues. Germline-derived CDR1 and CDR2 are SGHRS and YFSETQ. The ends lost 5 bases at V and 5 bases at J; junction bases unmatched: 13. The CDR3 loop is CASSLSGQGRGTEAFF. In DNA form, the CDR3 reads TGCGCCAGCAGTTTGTCGGGACAGGGACGGGGGACTGAAGCTTTCTTT.

This clonotype was counted only a few times. This sequence joins TRBV6-2 or TRBV6-3 and TRBJ2-1, with D possibly being TRBD2 (5 bases). The V end was cut by 0 bases, the J end by 6 bases, with 6 bases between. Germline V gene lookup returns CDR1 MNHEY and CDR2 SVGEGT. This CDR3 has 13 residues. This chain's CDR3 is CASSYSAGNEQFF. DNA for the CDR3: TGTGCCAGCAGTTACTCGGCGGGCAATGAGCAGTTCTTC.

The sample holds a few counts of this clonotype. One end of the junction is discordant with germline, which a read error may explain. This chain connects TRBV29-1 to TRBJ2-7; maybe TRBD1 (6 bases). CDR3 length equals 11 residues. Germline V CDR1 and CDR2: SQVTM, ANQGSEA. The CDR3 DNA sequence: TGCAGCGACACCGGGACACCCCCACTGGGGTTC. It encodes CSDTGTPPLGF.

This clonotype showed up just a few times. V is TRBV7-8 and J is TRBJ2-5; 9 bases agree with TRBD2. The CDR3 has 16 residues. V lost 2 bases and J lost 5; bases outside the gene matches: 9. Germline CDR1 and CDR2: SGHVS and FQNEAQ. The CDR3 is CASSLQGLAKRETQYF. CDR3 nucleotides: TGTGCCAGCAGCTTACAGGGACTAGCAAAGAGGGAGACCCAGTACTTC.

The chain recombines TRBV20-1 with TRBJ2-1; 8 bases map to TRBD1. After removal of 0 bases from V and 5 bases from J, the junction contained 6 bases not matched to a gene. The CDR3 consists of 15 residues. Germline assignment: CDR1 DFQATT and CDR2 SNEGSKA (reference sequence). The CDR3: CSARDRGQAHNEQFF. DNA of the CDR3: TGCAGTGCTAGAGATCGGGGACAGGCCCACAATGAGCAGTTCTTC.

This clonotype has only a few counts. The genes are TRBV5-1 and TRBJ2-5; D might be TRBD2 (6 bases). Germline V CDR1 and CDR2: SGHRS, YFSETQ. CDR3 length equals 15 residues. V lost 0 bases and J lost 4, with 13 bases in between. The chain's CDR3 is CASSLGPGVAETQYF. The CDR3 DNA reads as TGCGCCAGCAGCTTGGGGCCGGGAGTCGCAGAGACCCAGTACTTC. Based on the CDR3 plus reference TRBV5-1 and TRBJ2-5, the full variable domain is KAGVTQTPRYLIKTRGQQVTLSCSPISGHRSVSWYQQTPGQGLQFLFEYFSETQRNKGNFPGRFSGRQFSNSRSEMNVSTLELGDSALYLCASSLGPGVAETQYFGPGTRLLVL.

This clonotype was observed at least ten times. V and J are TRBV28 and TRBJ2-7; 8 bases agree with TRBD2. The CDR3 extends over 15 amino acids. The germline V gene encodes CDR1 MDHEN and CDR2 SYDVKM. J was trimmed by 0 bases and V by 5 bases; bases with no gene match: 6. In nucleotides, the CDR3 is TGTGCCAGCAGTGTTCTAGCGGGCAGCTCCTACGAGCAGTACTTC. The encoded protein is CASSVLAGSSYEQYF.

To note about this clonotype: The CDR3 end shows no conserved phenylalanine or tryptophan, and so a read error is likely. The limits of the CDR3 on the DNA are not certain, so only TCRdb's listed CDR3 is given. The chain combines TRBV7-2 with TRBJ1-6. Per the germline V gene, CDR1 is SGHTA and CDR2 is FQGNSA. The CDR3 is 10 residues long, ends included. This CDR3 reads CASSLEGTSY.

V is TRBV7-8 and J is TRBJ2-1; D uncertain. CDR3 length equals 17 residues. CDR1 is SGHVS and CDR2 is FQNEAQ in the germline V gene. V was clipped by 0 bases and J by 0 bases, with 12 bases between them. In nucleotides, the CDR3 is TGTGCCAGCAGCTTAGCTATGCGTACGAGCTCCTACAATGAGCAGTTCTTC. Translating it yields CASSLAMRTSSYNEQFF.

This clonotype was counted at least ten times. This may stem from a read error, because a much larger clone lies one nucleotide away. The chain combines TRBV20-1 with TRBJ2-6; possibly TRBD1 for D (6 bases). Per the germline V gene, CDR1 is DFQATT and CDR2 is SNEGSKA (reference sequence). This CDR3 comprises 14 residues. The CDR3 protein is CSATQGFGANGLTF. CDR3 nucleotide sequence: TGCAGTGCTACCCAGGGGTTCGGGGCCAACGGCCTGACTTTC.

This CDR3 reads CASSHWTSEYNEQFF. CDR3 nucleotide sequence: TGTGCCAGCAGTCATTGGACTAGCGAATACAATGAGCAGTTCTTC. The V and J genes are TRBV11-2 and TRBJ2-1, with 9 bases aligning to TRBD2. V dropped 6 bases and J dropped 4; count of bases not matched to a gene: 7. Germline V gives CDR1 SGHAT, CDR2 FQNNGV. The CDR3 is made up of 15 amino acids.

This clonotype was counted a few times. This chain uses TRBV25-1 with TRBJ1-3, with unresolved D. V was shortened by 3 bases and J by 0 bases, with 15 bases between the two germline ends. This CDR3 region has 17 residues. Looked up from germline, CDR1 is MGHDK and CDR2 is SYGVNS. Here the CDR3 reads CASSEAGGQSSGNTIYF. The CDR3 nucleotides read TGTGCCAGCAGTGAGGCGGGAGGCCAGAGCTCTGGAAACACCATATATTTT.

This clonotype has more than one count but fewer than ten. The rearrangement uses TRBV20-1 and TRBJ1-6; D call uncertain. The CDR3 length is 14 residues. V dropped 1 base and J dropped 10 bases, with 14 bases sitting between them. Germline V CDR1 and CDR2: DFQATT, SNEGSKA (reference sequence). The DNA of the CDR3 is TGCAGTGCTAGAGCTGACCCCCGTGAATCACCCCTCCACTTT. Amino acid sequence: CSARADPRESPLHF.

As DNA, the CDR3 is TGTGCCAGCAGCTTAGTGGTCTGGTCGTGGCAGTATGGCTACACCTTC. This translates into CASSLVVWSWQYGYTF. The J gene is TRBJ1-2, the V gene TRBV7-9, with no clear D. Per germline, CDR1 SEHNR and CDR2 FQNEAQ (reference sequence). V lost 1 base and J lost 5, with 17 bases in between. There are 16 residues in the CDR3.

This clonotype was observed at least ten times. The chain couples TRBV28 to TRBJ1-4, with D possibly being TRBD1 (5 bases). CDR1 is MDHEN and CDR2 is SYDVKM in the germline V gene. This CDR3 spans 16 amino acids. Trimming shortened V by 2 bases and J by 3 bases, and 13 bases separated the two germline ends. Here the CDR3 DNA reads TGTGCCAGCAGTTTAGGGGGATTCGGGTCTAATGAAAAACTGTTTTTT. Translating it yields CASSLGGFGSNEKLFF. Based on the CDR3 plus reference TRBV28 and TRBJ1-4, the full variable domain is DVKVTQSSRYLVKRTGEKVFLECVQDMDHENMFWYRQDPGLGLRLIYFSYDVKMKEKGDIPEGYSVSREKKERFSLILESASTNQTSMYLCASSLGGFGSNEKLFFGSGTQLSVL.

This clonotype was seen more than once but under ten times. The rearrangement links TRBV4-1 to TRBJ2-7; weak D call: TRBD2 (6 bases). Germline CDR1 reads MGHRA; CDR2 reads YSYEKL. Trimming took off 1 base at V and 0 bases at J, with 10 bases between the two ends. CDR3 length: 15 residues. The CDR3 spells CASSQVVGGSYEQYF. The CDR3 DNA reads as TGCGCCAGCAGCCAAGTTGTCGGGGGCTCCTACGAGCAGTACTTC.

This clonotype was seen at least ten times. V gene TRBV7-2 combines with J gene TRBJ2-7, with 7 bases fitting TRBD2. CDR3 length equals 15 residues. With 5 bases clipped from V and 0 bases from J, the junction kept 7 bases outside the gene matches. Germline V gene data show CDR1 as SGHTA and CDR2 as FQGNSA. Here the CDR3 reads CASSQMSGNSYEQYF. CDR3 DNA: TGTGCCAGCAGCCAAATGAGCGGGAACTCCTACGAGCAGTACTTC.

The table lists this clonotype with many counts. The chain employs TRBV28 and TRBJ2-7; 11 bases match TRBD2. The CDR3 totals 15 residues. Germline V gene lookup returns CDR1 MDHEN and CDR2 SYDVKM. With 8 bases clipped from V and 4 bases from J, the junction kept 10 bases outside the gene matches. The CDR3 spells CASQSAGTSGYEQYF. DNA for the CDR3: TGTGCCAGCCAATCCGCCGGGACTAGCGGATACGAGCAGTACTTC.

The chain is built from TRBV7-2 and TRBJ2-7; D gene uncertain. Per germline, CDR1 SGHTA and CDR2 FQGNSA. CDR3 length: 11 residues. Trimming left V 3 bases short and J 5 bases short, with 5 bases between. The CDR3 nucleotides read TGTGCCAGCAGCTTGATCCACGAGCAGTACTTC. The encoded protein is CASSLIHEQYF.

The DNA for the CDR3 is TGTGCCAGCAGCCCGGGACTAGCGGAATCGCATGAGCAGTTCTTC. It yields the protein CASSPGLAESHEQFF. J is TRBJ2-1 and V is TRBV3-1; 11 bases match TRBD2. The germline V gene encodes CDR1 LGHDT and CDR2 YNNKEL (reference sequence). The length of the CDR3 is 15 residues. V dropped 4 bases and J dropped 8; count of bases not matched to a gene: 7.

The chain has TRBV29-1 and TRBJ2-1; TRBD2 agrees at 10 bases. The V gene's germline CDR1 is SQVTM and CDR2 ANQGSEA. The CDR3 length is 14 residues. Trimming at V came to 3 bases and at J to 8 bases, leaving 7 bases not matched to a gene. Written as DNA, the CDR3 is TGCAGCGTTGATGCTAGCGGGAGAATCTATGAGCAGTTCTTC. Protein sequence: CSVDASGRIYEQFF.

The J gene is TRBJ2-1, the V gene TRBV7-2; 12 bases align to TRBD2. The germline V gene has CDR1 SGHTA and CDR2 FQGNSA. With 5 bases clipped from V and 6 bases from J, the junction kept 8 bases outside the gene matches. The CDR3 is made up of 16 amino acids. The CDR3: CASSPVLAGGVNEQFF. The CDR3 DNA is TGTGCCAGCAGCCCCGTGCTAGCGGGAGGGGTCAATGAGCAGTTCTTC.

This chain connects TRBV7-2 to TRBJ2-5, with D possibly TRBD1 on 5 matching bases. The V end was cut by 1 base, the J end by 2 bases, with 11 bases between. CDR3 length: 15 amino acids. From germline, CDR1 is SGHTA and CDR2 FQGNSA. The CDR3 is CASSLEGLVQETQYF. The CDR3 bases are TGTGCCAGCAGCTTAGAGGGGCTAGTTCAAGAGACCCAGTACTTC.